These T cell receptor beta chains were read from a single sample in a study of blood T cells in healthy people across ages. In TCRdb, the 5' RACE reads were re-called with MiXCR into one record per CDR3 protein. The sample consists of approximately 490,000 distinct CDR3 sequences, 20% to 30% of them appearing once. These same records also appear under a second study, on T cells of mothers and their children.

Sequences were obtained from blood. These receptors were obtained from a boy younger than 18 in good health. Each CDR3 is given with its conserved first and last residue. The order of the fields is J gene, V gene, D gene, clone size, CDR3 protein, CDR3 DNA. The D gene is left open where the match is weak. The size of a clone is reported for some rows only, either as once, few or many, or as a class for expanded clones.

TRBJ1-1,TRBV20-1,TRBD1,few,CSARAGRDRVNTGAFF,TGCAGTGCTAGAGCGGGACGGGACAGGGTGAACACTGGAGCTTTCTTT
TRBJ1-4,TRBV3-1,-,-,CASSEVGSTEKLFF,TGTGCCAGCTCTGAGGTGGGGAGTACGGAAAAACTGTTTTTT
TRBJ2-3,TRBV18,TRBD2,few,CASSPGLEADTQYF,TGTGCCAGCTCACCCGGACTAGAGGCGGATACGCAGTATTTT
TRBJ2-3,TRBV7-8,TRBD2,once,CASSLEGLAGADTQYF,TGTGCCAGCAGCTTAGAAGGACTAGCGGGAGCAGATACGCAGTATTTT
TRBJ2-6,TRBV20-1,-,once,CSAGRGGGANVLTF,TGCAGTGCTGGCAGGGGCGGGGGGGCCAACGTCCTGACTTTC
TRBJ2-5,TRBV29-1,TRBD1,-,CSVGQGLQETQYF,TGCAGCGTGGGACAGGGATTACAAGAGACCCAGTACTTC
TRBJ2-7,TRBV4-2,TRBD2,-,CASSQETSGSSYEQYF,TGTGCCAGCAGCCAGGAAACTAGCGGGAGTTCCTACGAGCAGTACTTC
TRBJ2-7,TRBV2,TRBD2,-,CASSGLLREVSYEQYF,TGTGCCAGCAGTGGGCTCTTGCGGGAGGTCTCCTACGAGCAGTACTTC
TRBJ2-1,TRBV12-3/TRBV12-4,-,many,CASRSSYNEQFF,TGTGCCAGCAGGAGCTCCTACAATGAGCAGTTCTTC
TRBJ2-1,TRBV4-3,TRBD2,few,CASSHTLISGSPYNEQFF,TGCGCCAGCAGCCATACACTAATTAGCGGGAGTCCCTACAATGAGCAGTTCTTC
TRBJ2-3,TRBV5-1,TRBD1,-,CASSRQGGGDTQYF,TGCGCCAGCAGCCGACAGGGGGGTGGAGATACGCAGTATTTT
TRBJ1-1,TRBV20-1,-,-,CSAEAVGGLGAEAFF,TGCAGTGCGGAGGCGGTGGGGGGCTTGGGGGCAGAAGCTTTCTTT
TRBJ2-5,TRBV3-1,-,many,CASSQRGQETQYF,TGTGCCAGCAGCCAAAGGGGGCAAGAGACCCAGTACTTC
TRBJ1-2,TRBV4-3,-,-,CASSQAIQGYGYTF,TGCGCCAGCAGCCAAGCTATTCAGGGCTATGGCTACACCTTC
TRBJ2-5,TRBV10-3,TRBD1,-,CAISHRGVAGETQYF,TGTGCCATCAGTCACAGGGGAGTTGCTGGAGAGACCCAGTACTTC
TRBJ2-1,TRBV4-3,-,many,CASSQDSAQGPNNEQFF,TGCGCCAGCAGCCAAGATTCCGCGCAGGGTCCTAACAATGAGCAGTTCTTC
TRBJ2-5,TRBV19,-,few,CASGTGRQYF,TGTGCCAGTGGAACCGGACGGCAGTACTTC
TRBJ2-7,TRBV20-1,-,-,CSARDRTGAPYEQYF,TGCAGTGCTAGGGATCGGACGGGGGCCCCTTACGAGCAGTACTTC
TRBJ2-3,TRBV13,-,few,CASLGSSSTDTQYF,TGTGCCAGCTTGGGGTCCTCGAGCACAGATACGCAGTATTTT
TRBJ1-1,TRBV29-1,TRBD1,-,CSADRGRVAEAFF,TGCAGCGCCGACAGGGGTCGGGTGGCTGAAGCTTTCTTT
TRBJ2-1,TRBV4-1,-,few,CASSQDSGGLGLEEFF,TGCGCCAGCAGCCAGGATAGCGGCGGCCTGGGTTTAGAGGAGTTCTTC
TRBJ2-5,TRBV24-1,TRBD2,-,CATSDFARGPSGASYQETQYF,TGTGCCACCAGTGATTTCGCGCGCGGACCAAGCGGGGCTTCGTACCAAGAGACCCAGTACTTC
TRBJ2-7,TRBV7-9,-,-,CVSSLSGGAYEQYF,TGTGTCAGCAGCTTATCGGGGGGCGCGTACGAGCAGTACTTC
TRBJ1-5,TRBV7-8,-,few,CASSLSPQGPSNQPQHF,TGTGCCAGCAGCTTATCCCCCCAAGGGCCTAGCAATCAGCCCCAGCATTTT
TRBJ2-3,TRBV5-1,-,few,CASSLGGSPDTQYF,TGCGCCAGCAGCTTGGGAGGTAGCCCAGATACGCAGTATTTT
TRBJ1-1,TRBV7-9,-,-,CASSPGPYGVNTEAFF,TGTGCCAGCAGCCCGGGCCCCTATGGGGTGAACACTGAAGCTTTCTTT